One sample yielded the 32 T cell receptor beta chains listed below, sequenced in a study of OX40 agonist ivuxolimab in advanced cancers. The library came from the immunoSEQ multiplex PCR assay. Here the immuneACCESS table is served through TCRdb, limited to in-frame sequences with V and J called. Missing clones are a known gap in these copies; in checked studies unresolved V genes cover under half, and the rest lacks a known reason. The sample table contains about 80,000 clones; only one count was recorded for about nine tenths of them. The top ten constitute 0.2% to 0.3% of the sample. The sequencing here drew on CD4+ or CD8+ T cells sorted from blood, taken in a trial of the OX40 agonist ivuxolimab. These receptors came from an adult with an advanced solid tumor such as melanoma, head and neck, liver or kidney cancer.

This clone was seen a single time. The rearrangement links TRBV5-4 to TRBJ2-3; 9 positions match TRBD2. V shed 0 bases, J shed 0 bases, and the junction held 5 bases outside the gene matches. The germline CDR1 and CDR2 sequences are SGHNT and YYREEE (reference sequence). The CDR3 covers 17 residues. CDR3 in amino acids: CASSLVGLAPSTDTQYF. The CDR3 coding sequence is TGTGCCAGCAGCTTGGTCGGACTAGCGCCTAGCACAGATACGCAGTATTTT.

A single count supports this clone. At the DNA level, this CDR3 is encoded by other sequences in the same sample as well. The chain links TRBV4-1 to TRBJ1-5; D is uncertain. Deletions cut 0 bases from V and 2 bases from J, with 8 bases between. This CDR3 comprises 15 residues. Germline V gene sequence: CDR1 MGHRA, CDR2 YSYEKL. CDR3 sequence (DNA): TGCGCCAGCAGCCAAGAGGGTCGGGGCAATCAGCCCCAGCATTTT. This gives the protein CASSQEGRGNQPQHF.

The chain carries TRBV27 and TRBJ1-1, with D unresolved. Germline V gene lookup returns CDR1 MNHEY and CDR2 SMNVEV (reference sequence). The CDR3 has 14 residues. Trimming removed 0 bases at V and 6 bases at J, with 11 bases between. CDR3 region: CASSLSMSRSEAFF. CDR3 in DNA: TGTGCCAGCAGTTTATCGATGTCCAGATCTGAAGCTTTCTTT.

This clone was counted once. Germline is not matched at one junction end, which may reflect a read error. J is TRBJ1-2 and V is TRBV2; no clear D. This CDR3 region has 12 residues. The germline V gene has CDR1 SNHLY and CDR2 FYNNEI. CDR3 nucleotides: TGTGCCAGCAGTGAAAGTCGCGATGGCCACACCTTC. The encoded protein is CASSESRDGHTF.

The rearrangement joins TRBV19 to TRBJ2-4; D is uncertain. Looked up from germline, CDR1 is LNHDA and CDR2 is SQIVND (reference sequence). The CDR3 is 15 amino acids. The V end lost 2 bases, the J end lost 4 bases, and 12 bases lay between the germline ends. The CDR3 coding sequence is TGTGCCAGTAGTATATTACAAATGTCGAAAAACATTCAGTACTTC. Amino acid sequence: CASSILQMSKNIQYF.

For the CDR3, the DNA is TGTGCCAGCAGTCGTACCGGACTAGCTGATACCGGGGAGCTGTTTTTT. As protein: CASSRTGLADTGELFF. The chain carries TRBV27 and TRBJ2-2; 8 positions agree with TRBD2. J lost 5 bases, V lost 5 bases, and 10 bases had no gene match. CDR3 size: 16 residues. CDR1 and CDR2 from the germline V gene are MNHEY and SMNVEV (reference sequence).

V and J are TRBV7-2 and TRBJ1-6; the match to TRBD1 covers 7 bases. The CDR3 spans 14 residues. Per the germline V gene, CDR1 is SGHTA and CDR2 is FQGNSA. The V and J ends lost 9 bases and 2 bases, in that order; junction bases with no gene match: 4. CDR3 sequence: CASSDRAYNSPLHF. CDR3 nucleotide sequence: TGTGCCAGTTCAGACAGGGCCTATAATTCACCCCTCCACTTT.

This clone appeared a few times. The chain uses TRBV4-2 and TRBJ2-2; D remains unclear. Germline V gene data show CDR1 as LGHNA and CDR2 as YNFKEQ. The CDR3 has 15 amino acids. The V end lost 0 bases, the J end lost 2 bases, and 7 bases lay between the germline ends. CDR3 DNA: TGTGCCAGCAGCCAAGAGAGAGCCAACACCGGGGAGCTGTTTTTT. Its translation is CASSQERANTGELFF.

The chain couples TRBV2 to TRBJ2-7; 12 bases agree with TRBD1. CDR1 is SNHLY and CDR2 is FYNNEI in the germline V gene. J was trimmed by 3 bases and V by 0 bases; bases with no gene match: 6. CDR3 length: 17 amino acids. The CDR3 is CASSEASGQGAHYEQYF. The CDR3 coding sequence is TGTGCCAGCAGTGAAGCATCGGGACAGGGGGCGCACTACGAGCAGTACTTC.

V gene TRBV4-2 combines with J gene TRBJ2-3, with D unclear. Germline CDR1 and CDR2: LGHNA and YNFKEQ. The V gene lost 1 base and the J gene lost 6 bases, with 8 bases spanning the gap. This CDR3 spans 13 amino acids. CDR3 in amino acids: CASSQGERDTQYF. The DNA of the CDR3 is TGTGCCAGCAGCCAAGGTGAACGGGATACGCAGTATTTT.

The CDR3 region has the DNA TGTGCCAGCAGTGAGATCCGGGACAGGGTTTGTGGCTACACCTTC. Protein sequence: CASSEIRDRVCGYTF. The J gene is TRBJ1-2, the V gene TRBV27; the match to TRBD1 covers 9 bases. V was clipped by 5 bases and J by 7 bases; unmatched bases: 11. The CDR3 runs 15 residues. Germline V gene lookup returns CDR1 MNHEY and CDR2 SMNVEV (reference sequence).

The chain is built from TRBV14 and TRBJ2-2, with 8 bases fitting TRBD2. Germline CDR1 SGHDN, CDR2 FVKESK. V lost 1 base to trimming and J lost 0 bases; unmatched junction nucleotides: 13. This CDR3 region has 20 residues. The CDR3 loop reads CASSQVRGIKAGANTGELFF. The CDR3 DNA is TGTGCCAGCAGCCAAGTAAGAGGGATAAAAGCGGGAGCGAACACCGGGGAGCTGTTTTTT.

The chain has TRBV2 and TRBJ1-3, with unresolved D. The V and J ends lost 3 bases and 4 bases respectively, with 10 bases between them. Germline-derived CDR1 and CDR2 are SNHLY and FYNNEI. This CDR3 has 14 amino acids. CDR3 in amino acids: CASSDPGRGNTIYF. CDR3 bases: TGTGCCAGCAGTGATCCGGGGAGAGGAAACACCATATATTTT.

V and J are TRBV6-1 and TRBJ1-5; D remains unclear. This CDR3 region has 14 residues. The germline CDR1 and CDR2 sequences are MNHNS and SASEGT. The germline V and J ends were trimmed by 10 bases and 3 bases, with 16 bases remaining between them. CDR3: CATQLTDPNQPQHF. DNA for the CDR3: TGTGCCACCCAACTGACGGACCCCAATCAGCCCCAGCATTTT.

The chain has TRBV10-2 and TRBJ2-7; D gene uncertain. Per the germline V gene, CDR1 is WSHSY and CDR2 is SAAADI. CDR3 length: 14 amino acids. V dropped 3 bases and J dropped 6 bases, with 15 bases sitting between them. CDR3 region: CASSDRYGTVEQYF. The CDR3 coding sequence is TGCGCCAGCAGTGATCGTTATGGAACTGTCGAGCAGTACTTC.

This rearrangement joins TRBV5-4 to TRBJ2-5, with a weak D call TRBD1 (5 bases). This CDR3 has 14 amino acids. V lost 1 base and J lost 1, with 8 bases in between. Germline values: CDR1 SGHNT, CDR2 YYREEE (reference sequence). The CDR3 nucleotides are TGTGCCAGCAGCTTGACTACAGGCCAAGAGACCCAGTACTTC. It yields the protein CASSLTTGQETQYF.

The chain is built from TRBV11-3 and TRBJ2-3, with D perhaps assigned TRBD1 or TRBD2 (5 bases each). In germline, CDR1 is SGHNT, CDR2 YENEEA. The V gene lost 3 bases and the J gene lost 5 bases, with 12 bases spanning the gap. CDR3 size: 14 residues. The CDR3 DNA follows: TGTGCCAGCAGCTTCTCGAGTGGGGGAGATACGCAGTATTTT. Its protein product is CASSFSSGGDTQYF.

The CDR3 reads CASSVEGQGNTEAFF. The DNA for the CDR3 is TGTGCCAGCAGCGTAGAGGGACAGGGGAACACTGAAGCTTTCTTT. This chain joins TRBV9 and TRBJ1-1; 9 bases map to TRBD1. V shed 0 bases and J 1 base; nucleotides not matched to a gene: 1. The CDR3 has 15 residues. Germline V lookup: CDR1 SGDLS, CDR2 YYNGEE.

V is TRBV28 and J is TRBJ2-5; 13 nucleotides agree with TRBD2. Looked up from germline, CDR1 is MDHEN and CDR2 is SYDVKM. The CDR3 extends over 14 amino acids. With V trimmed by 5 bases and J by 4 bases, 1 base remained unmatched. The CDR3 sequence: CASSRTSGRETQYF. In DNA, the CDR3 is TGTGCCAGCAGTCGGACTAGCGGGAGAGAGACCCAGTACTTC.

The chain employs TRBV6-5 and TRBJ2-7, with 7 bases matching TRBD2. The germline V gene encodes CDR1 MNHEY and CDR2 SVGAGI. The CDR3 loop spans 14 amino acids. The V and J ends lost 0 bases and 6 bases, in that order; junction bases with no gene match: 5. The CDR3 region has the DNA TGTGCCAGCAGTTACTCCACCACGGGGGGCGAGCAGTACTTC. Translation gives CASSYSTTGGEQYF.

The chain recombines TRBV2 with TRBJ2-5; possible D gene TRBD1, 6 bases. The V end was cut by 7 bases, the J end by 1 base, with 10 bases between. Looked up from germline, CDR1 is SNHLY and CDR2 is FYNNEI. CDR3 length: 13 residues. The CDR3 nucleotides read TGTGCCAGCAATGGACAGCCCCAAGAGACCCAGTACTTC. It codes for CASNGQPQETQYF. The whole variable domain, remainder taken from reference TRBV2 and TRBJ2-5, is EPEVTQTPSHQVTQMGQEVILRCVPISNHLYFYWYRQILGQKVEFLVSFYNNEISEKSEIFDDQFSVERPDGSNFTLKIRSTKLEDSAMYFCASNGQPQETQYFGPGTRLLVL.

The chain combines TRBV6-1 with TRBJ1-2; no firm D call. Germline assignment: CDR1 MNHNS and CDR2 SASEGT. Trimming shortened V by 3 bases and J by 7 bases, and 12 bases separated the two germline ends. This CDR3 is built from 13 residues. The DNA for the CDR3 is TGTGCCAGCAGTGAGGATGCAGGTGGTGGCTACACCTTC. This codes for CASSEDAGGGYTF.

The CDR3 region is CAISPYRDPTGELFF. Written as DNA, the CDR3 is TGTGCCATCAGTCCCTACAGAGATCCAACCGGGGAGCTGTTTTTT. This chain joins TRBV10-3 and TRBJ2-2; unclear D gene. V was trimmed by 5 bases and J by 5 bases, leaving 15 bases between them. Germline CDR1 reads ENHRY; CDR2 reads SYGVKD. The CDR3 contains 15 residues.

The rearrangement uses TRBV6-4 and TRBJ2-3; no clear D gene. Germline CDR1 MRHNA, CDR2 SNTAGT. CDR3 length equals 14 residues. V gave up 2 bases and J gave up 0 bases, with 6 bases separating them. This CDR3 is CASSDRASTDTQYF. The DNA for the CDR3 is TGTGCCAGCAGTGACCGGGCGAGCACAGATACGCAGTATTTT.

The chain links TRBV28 to TRBJ2-7; the match to TRBD1 covers 8 bases. The V gene end was trimmed by 8 bases and the J gene end by 7 bases; junction bases not matched to a gene: 13. The CDR3 consists of 14 residues. CDR1 and CDR2 from the germline V gene are MDHEN and SYDVKM. The CDR3 is CASSFPDRVSEQYF. DNA of the CDR3: TGTGCCAGCTCTTTCCCGGACAGGGTCTCGGAGCAGTACTTC.

This chain connects TRBV18 to TRBJ2-7, with TRBD2 identical over 12 bases. Germline V gene lookup returns CDR1 KGHSH and CDR2 LQKENI. The CDR3 sequence is 15 residues long. V lost 5 bases, J lost 3 bases, and 5 bases stayed unmatched. CDR3 residues: CASSRLAGEGYEQYF. In DNA, the CDR3 is TGTGCCAGCTCAAGACTAGCGGGAGAGGGCTACGAGCAGTACTTC.

The chain carries TRBV5-1 and TRBJ2-5; no reliable D call. Trimming removed 1 base from V and 5 bases from J, with 15 bases in between. The germline V gene has CDR1 SGHRS and CDR2 YFSETQ. The CDR3 runs to 15 residues. The CDR3 sequence: CASSLMANGPETQYF. The CDR3 DNA is TGCGCCAGCAGCTTGATGGCCAACGGTCCGGAGACCCAGTACTTC.

The chain has TRBV5-1 and TRBJ2-3, with 10 bases identical to TRBD1. Trimming removed 4 bases from V and 5 bases from J; junction bases left unmatched: 7. There are 15 residues in the CDR3. CDR1 is SGHRS and CDR2 is YFSETQ in the germline V gene. CDR3 residues: CASSPWDRGIDTQYF. The DNA of the CDR3 is TGCGCCAGCAGCCCGTGGGACAGGGGTATAGATACGCAGTATTTT.

CDR3: CASSLLPREGGLDTEAFF. The CDR3 DNA follows: TGTGCCAGCAGCTTACTTCCACGCGAGGGGGGGCTGGACACTGAAGCTTTCTTT. The rearrangement joins TRBV11-2 to TRBJ1-1; D may be TRBD1 (6 bases). The ends were cut back, 2 bases at V and 3 bases at J, with 22 bases in the middle. Germline CDR1 reads SGHAT; CDR2 reads FQNNGV. The CDR3 has 18 residues. The full variable domain, completed using reference TRBV11-2 and TRBJ1-1, is EAGVAQSPRYKIIEKRQSVAFWCNPISGHATLYWYQQILGQGPKLLIQFQNNGVVDDSQLPKDRFSAERLKGVDSTLKIQPAKLEDSAVYLCASSLLPREGGLDTEAFFGQGTRLTVV.

The chain combines TRBV9 with TRBJ2-5, with 7 bases identical to TRBD1. The J segment lost 5 bases and the V segment lost 4 bases, leaving 14 bases of the junction unmatched. The CDR3 has 16 residues. The V gene's germline CDR1 is SGDLS and CDR2 YYNGEE. Here the CDR3 DNA reads TGTGCCAGCAGCCCGGAACCGACAGGGCGGCAGGAGACCCAGTACTTC. Its translation is CASSPEPTGRQETQYF.

The chain joins TRBV25-1 to TRBJ2-7; the match to TRBD1 covers 8 bases. CDR3 length: 14 residues. Germline V lookup: CDR1 MGHDK, CDR2 SYGVNS. Trimming removed 5 bases from V and 5 bases from J; junction bases left unmatched: 8. This chain's CDR3 is CASSKGQGAHEQYF. Written as DNA, the CDR3 is TGTGCCAGCAGTAAAGGGCAGGGGGCTCACGAGCAGTACTTC.

This clone appeared a single time. The rearrangement links TRBV13 to TRBJ2-1; no firm D call. Trimming stripped 0 bases from V and 9 bases from J, with 9 bases between. The germline V gene encodes CDR1 PRHDT and CDR2 FYEKMQ (reference sequence). This CDR3 has 13 amino acids. The CDR3 bases are TGTGCCAGCAGCTTAGGTGGGAAAGCTGAGCAGTTCTTC. Encoded protein: CASSLGGKAEQFF.